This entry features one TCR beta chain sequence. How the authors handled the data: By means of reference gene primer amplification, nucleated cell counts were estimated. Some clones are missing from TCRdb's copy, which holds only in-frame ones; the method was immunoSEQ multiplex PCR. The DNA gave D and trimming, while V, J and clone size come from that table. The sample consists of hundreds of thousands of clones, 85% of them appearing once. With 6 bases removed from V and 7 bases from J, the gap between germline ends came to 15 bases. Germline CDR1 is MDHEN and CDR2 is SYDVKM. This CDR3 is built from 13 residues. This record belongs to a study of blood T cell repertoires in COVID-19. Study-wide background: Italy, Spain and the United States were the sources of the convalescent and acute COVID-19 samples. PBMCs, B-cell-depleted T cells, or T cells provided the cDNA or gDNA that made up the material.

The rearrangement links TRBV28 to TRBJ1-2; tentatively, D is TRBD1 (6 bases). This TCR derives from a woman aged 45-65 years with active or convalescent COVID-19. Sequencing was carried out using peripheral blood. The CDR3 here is CASRATGRAGYTF. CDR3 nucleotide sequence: TGTGCCAGCAGGGCTACAGGGAGAGCTGGCTACACCTTC.